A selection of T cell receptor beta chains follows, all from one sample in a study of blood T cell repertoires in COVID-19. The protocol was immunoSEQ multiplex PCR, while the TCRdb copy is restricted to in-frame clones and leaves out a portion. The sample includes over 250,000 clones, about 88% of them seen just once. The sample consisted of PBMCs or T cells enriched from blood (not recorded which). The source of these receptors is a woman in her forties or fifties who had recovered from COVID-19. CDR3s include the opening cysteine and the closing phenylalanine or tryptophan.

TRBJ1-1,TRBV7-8,CASSLGAGGMNTEAFF
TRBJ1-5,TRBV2,CASSHSRERAAYSNQPQHF
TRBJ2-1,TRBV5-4,CASSAGGQGAHNEQFF
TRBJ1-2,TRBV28,CASSYRGVGYTF
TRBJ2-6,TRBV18,CASSRRQVSGANVLTF
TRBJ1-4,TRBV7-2,CASSLRREKLFF
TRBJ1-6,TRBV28,CASLPTYNSPLHF
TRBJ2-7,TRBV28,CASSAEIYEQYF
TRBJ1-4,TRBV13,CASSPRQGNNEKLFF
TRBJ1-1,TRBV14,CASSQNPQEQGSGTEAFF
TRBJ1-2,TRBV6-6,CASSYQDRGYGYTF
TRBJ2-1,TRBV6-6,CASSLGRRDVYNEQFF
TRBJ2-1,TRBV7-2,CASSDGRGPNEQFF
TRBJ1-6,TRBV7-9,CASSRVNSPLHF
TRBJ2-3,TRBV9,CASSVDGLAGATDTQYF
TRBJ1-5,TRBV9,CASSADTMGPQHF
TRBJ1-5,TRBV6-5,CASRSDRVSNQPQHF
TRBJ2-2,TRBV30,CASDRGRTMNTGELFF
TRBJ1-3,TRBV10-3,CAISHRGAGNTIYF
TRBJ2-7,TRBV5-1,CASSSRTGLYEQYF
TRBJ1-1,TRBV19,CASIGGGGWDEAFF
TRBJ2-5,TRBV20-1,CSARNRETQYF
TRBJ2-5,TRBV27,CASSPYSREQETQYF
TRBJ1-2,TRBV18,CASSPTLQGYDGYTF
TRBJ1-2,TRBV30,CAWRDRGYGYTF
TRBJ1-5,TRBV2,CASRAGQSNQPQHF
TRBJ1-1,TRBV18,CASSPLYTEGNTEAFF
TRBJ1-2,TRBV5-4,CASSPGGFRYGYTF
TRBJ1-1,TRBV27,CASSLSASMNTEAFF
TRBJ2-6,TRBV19,CASSTGSGANVLTF
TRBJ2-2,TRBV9,CASSFSSGTGMNTGELFF
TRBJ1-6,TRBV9,CASSRGTRYNSPLHF
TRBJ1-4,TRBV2,CASSEAPGTNEKLFF
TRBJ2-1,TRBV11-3,CASSLRQSSNEQFF
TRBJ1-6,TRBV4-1,CASSQDKGQNNSPLHF
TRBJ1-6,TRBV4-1,CASSQDRDTYNSPLHF
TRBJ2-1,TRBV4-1,CASSQYGTGGPFNEQFF
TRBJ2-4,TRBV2,CASSEAPDRDKNIQYF
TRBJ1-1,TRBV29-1,CSGREGRTEAFF
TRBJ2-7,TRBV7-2,CASSLIGSNEQYF
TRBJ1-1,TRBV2,CASRAASTRSTEAFF
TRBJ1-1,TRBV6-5,CASTLDRGRTEAFF
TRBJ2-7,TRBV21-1,CAPLGSASSYEQYF
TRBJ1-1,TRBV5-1,CASSLVFGANTEAFF
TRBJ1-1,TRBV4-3,CASSQWLTGVNTEAFF